This T cell receptor (beta chain) came from a study of identical twins. Findings and limits, study-wide: Out-of-frame alpha sequences common to twins exhibited an excess of low generation probability. For out-of-frame beta sequences, excess twin sharing was weaker. Cord blood beta clonotypes present at high abundance carried fewer insertions; no such pattern appeared in memory repertoires.

Note on this clonotype: The antigen remains undetermined.

TCRdb re-derived calls from the 5' RACE reads in MiXCR, one entry per CDR3 protein. The sample includes about 220,000 distinct CDR3 sequences, more than 6.5% of them seen just once. Per germline, CDR1 MRHNA and CDR2 SNTAGT. Between the trimmed V and J ends, which lost 6 bases and 3 bases, there was a span of 12 bases. The CDR3 runs to 14 residues. Healthy Caucasian donors formed the entire cohort. The data also belong to a second study, concerning yellow fever vaccine responses in identical twins.

The sequence came from a woman aged 18-29 years in good health. The sample comprised memory (CD45RO+) T cells sorted from blood. V is TRBV6-4 and J is TRBJ2-1; D is unresolved. CDR3: CASRSEWDYNEQFF. For the CDR3, the DNA is TGTGCCAGCAGAAGTGAGTGGGACTACAATGAGCAGTTCTTC.